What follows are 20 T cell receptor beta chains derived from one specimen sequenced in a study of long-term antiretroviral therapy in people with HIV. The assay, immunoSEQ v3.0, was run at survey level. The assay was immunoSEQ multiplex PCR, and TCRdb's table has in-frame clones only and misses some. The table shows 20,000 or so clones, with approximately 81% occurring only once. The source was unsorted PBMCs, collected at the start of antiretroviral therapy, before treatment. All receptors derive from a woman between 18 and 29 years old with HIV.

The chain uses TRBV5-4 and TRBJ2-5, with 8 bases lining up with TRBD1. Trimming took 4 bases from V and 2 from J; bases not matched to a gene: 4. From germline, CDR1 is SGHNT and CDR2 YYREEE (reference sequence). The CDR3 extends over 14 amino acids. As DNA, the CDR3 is TGTGCCAGCAGCCCGACAGGGGTGCAAGAGACCCAGTACTTC. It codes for CASSPTGVQETQYF. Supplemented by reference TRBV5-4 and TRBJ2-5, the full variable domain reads ETGVTQSPTHLIKTRGQQVTLRCSSQSGHNTVSWYQQALGQGPQFIFQYYREEENGRGNFPPRFSGLQFPNYSSELNVNALELDDSALYLCASSPTGVQETQYFGPGTRLLVL.

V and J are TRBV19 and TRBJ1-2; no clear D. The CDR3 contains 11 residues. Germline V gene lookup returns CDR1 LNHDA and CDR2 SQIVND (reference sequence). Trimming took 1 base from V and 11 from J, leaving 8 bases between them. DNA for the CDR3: TGTGCCAGTAGTATAGGCCAGCTTTACACCTTC. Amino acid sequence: CASSIGQLYTF. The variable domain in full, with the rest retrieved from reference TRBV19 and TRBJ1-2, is DGGITQSPKYLFRKEGQNVTLSCEQNLNHDAMYWYRQDPGQGLRLIYYSQIVNDFQKGDIAEGYSVSREKKESFPLTVTSAQKNPTAFYLCASSIGQLYTFGSGTRLTVV.

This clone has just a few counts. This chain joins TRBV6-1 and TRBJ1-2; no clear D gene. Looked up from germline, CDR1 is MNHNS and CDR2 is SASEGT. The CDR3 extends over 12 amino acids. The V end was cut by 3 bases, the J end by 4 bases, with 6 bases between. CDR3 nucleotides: TGTGCCAGCAGTGACAGCCCCTATGGCTACACCTTC. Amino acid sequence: CASSDSPYGYTF.

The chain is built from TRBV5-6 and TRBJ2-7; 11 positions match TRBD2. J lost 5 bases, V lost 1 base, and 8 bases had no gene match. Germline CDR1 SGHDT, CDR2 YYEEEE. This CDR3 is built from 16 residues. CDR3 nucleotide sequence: TGTGCCAGCAGCTTGATGTCCTCGGGACTAGCGGACGAGCAGTACTTC. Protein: CASSLMSSGLADEQYF.

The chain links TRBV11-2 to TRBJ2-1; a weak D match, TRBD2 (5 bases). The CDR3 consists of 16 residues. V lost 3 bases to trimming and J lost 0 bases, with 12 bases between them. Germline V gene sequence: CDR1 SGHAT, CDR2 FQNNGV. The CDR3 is CASSFRERSSYNEQFF. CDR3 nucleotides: TGTGCCAGCAGCTTCCGTGAGCGGAGCTCCTACAATGAGCAGTTCTTC.

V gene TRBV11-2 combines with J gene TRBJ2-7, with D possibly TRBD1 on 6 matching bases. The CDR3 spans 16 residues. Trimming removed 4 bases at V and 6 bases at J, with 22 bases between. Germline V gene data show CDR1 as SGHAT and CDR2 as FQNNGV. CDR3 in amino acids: CASSSSKFRDNGEQYF. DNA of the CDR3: TGTGCCAGCAGCTCTAGCAAATTCCGGGACAACGGCGAGCAGTACTTC.

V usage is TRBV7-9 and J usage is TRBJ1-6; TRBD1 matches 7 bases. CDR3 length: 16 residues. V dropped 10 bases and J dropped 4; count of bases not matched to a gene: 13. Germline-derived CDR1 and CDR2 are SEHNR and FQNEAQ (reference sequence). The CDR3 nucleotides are TGTGCCACCTCGGGACAGCAAAGGGGGTATAATTCACCCCTCCACTTT. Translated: CATSGQQRGYNSPLHF.

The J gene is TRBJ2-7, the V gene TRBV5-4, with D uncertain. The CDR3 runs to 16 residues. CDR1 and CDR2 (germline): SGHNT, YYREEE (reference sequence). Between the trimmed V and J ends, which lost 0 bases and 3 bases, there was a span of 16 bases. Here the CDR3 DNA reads TGTGCCAGCAGCTTGGGGCTGTTGTCGGAAGGCTACGAGCAGTACTTC. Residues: CASSLGLLSEGYEQYF.

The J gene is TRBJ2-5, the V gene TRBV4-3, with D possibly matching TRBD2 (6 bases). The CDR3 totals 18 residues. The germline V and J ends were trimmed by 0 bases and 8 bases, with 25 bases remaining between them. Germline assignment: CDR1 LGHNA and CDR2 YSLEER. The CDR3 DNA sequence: TGCGCCAGCAGCCAAGAATGGTACGGGACTGACCCTCAGGGAACCCAGTACTTC. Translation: CASSQEWYGTDPQGTQYF.

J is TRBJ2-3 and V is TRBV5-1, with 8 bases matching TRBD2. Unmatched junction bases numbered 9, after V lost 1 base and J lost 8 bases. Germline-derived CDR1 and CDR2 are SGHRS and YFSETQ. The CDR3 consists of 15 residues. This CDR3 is CASSLLTGGPGTQYF. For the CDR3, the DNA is TGCGCCAGCAGCTTGCTTACGGGGGGGCCGGGTACGCAGTATTTT. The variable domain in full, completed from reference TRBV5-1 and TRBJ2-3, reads KAGVTQTPRYLIKTRGQQVTLSCSPISGHRSVSWYQQTPGQGLQFLFEYFSETQRNKGNFPGRFSGRQFSNSRSEMNVSTLELGDSALYLCASSLLTGGPGTQYFGPGTRLTVL.

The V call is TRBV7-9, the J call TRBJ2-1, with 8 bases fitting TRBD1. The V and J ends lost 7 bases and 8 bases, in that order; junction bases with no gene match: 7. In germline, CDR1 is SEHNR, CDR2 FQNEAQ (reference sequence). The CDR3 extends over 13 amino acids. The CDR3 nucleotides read TGTGCCAGCACCCAGGGGGCCCCCGATGAGCAGTTCTTC. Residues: CASTQGAPDEQFF.

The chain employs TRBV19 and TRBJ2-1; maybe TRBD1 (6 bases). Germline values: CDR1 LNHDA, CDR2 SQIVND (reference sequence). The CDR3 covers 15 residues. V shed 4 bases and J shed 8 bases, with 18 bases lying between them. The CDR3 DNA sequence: TGTGCCAGTAGTAGCTTGGTGGGGGCCTTGGATGAGCAGTTCTTC. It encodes CASSSLVGALDEQFF.

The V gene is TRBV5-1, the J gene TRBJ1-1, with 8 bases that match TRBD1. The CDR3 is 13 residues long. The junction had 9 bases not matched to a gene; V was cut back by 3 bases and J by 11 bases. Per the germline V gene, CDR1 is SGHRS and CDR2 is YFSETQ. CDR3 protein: CASSSTGARGAFF. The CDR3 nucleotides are TGCGCCAGCAGCTCGACAGGGGCCCGTGGTGCTTTCTTT. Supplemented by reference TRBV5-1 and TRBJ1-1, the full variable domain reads KAGVTQTPRYLIKTRGQQVTLSCSPISGHRSVSWYQQTPGQGLQFLFEYFSETQRNKGNFPGRFSGRQFSNSRSEMNVSTLELGDSALYLCASSSTGARGAFFGQGTRLTVV.

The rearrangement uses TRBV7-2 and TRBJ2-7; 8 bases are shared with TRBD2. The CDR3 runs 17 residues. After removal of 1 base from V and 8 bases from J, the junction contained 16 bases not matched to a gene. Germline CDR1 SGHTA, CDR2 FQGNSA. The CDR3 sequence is CASSLVFYGGGIPQQYF. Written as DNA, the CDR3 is TGTGCCAGCAGCTTAGTATTTTACGGGGGGGGGATCCCGCAGCAGTACTTC. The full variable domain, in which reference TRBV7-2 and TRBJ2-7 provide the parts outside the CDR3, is GAGVSQSPSNKVTEKGKDVELRCDPISGHTALYWYRQSLGQGLEFLIYFQGNSAPDKSGLPSDRFSAERTGGSVSTLTIQRTQQEDSAVYLCASSLVFYGGGIPQQYFGPGTRLTVT.

CDR3 coding DNA: TGTGCCAGCAACCCGGGCCAGAGTGACTACGAGCAGTACTTC. Its translation is CASNPGQSDYEQYF. This chain joins TRBV28 and TRBJ2-7; the D is unclear. The CDR3 contains 14 residues. Germline loops: CDR1 MDHEN, CDR2 SYDVKM. With 7 bases removed from V and 3 bases from J, the gap between germline ends came to 16 bases.

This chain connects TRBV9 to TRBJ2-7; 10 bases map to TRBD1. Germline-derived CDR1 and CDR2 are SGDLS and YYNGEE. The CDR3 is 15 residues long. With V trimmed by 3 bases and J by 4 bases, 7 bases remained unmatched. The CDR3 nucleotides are TGTGCCAGCAGCGCTGGACAGGGGGTAGTATACGAGCAGTACTTC. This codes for CASSAGQGVVYEQYF.

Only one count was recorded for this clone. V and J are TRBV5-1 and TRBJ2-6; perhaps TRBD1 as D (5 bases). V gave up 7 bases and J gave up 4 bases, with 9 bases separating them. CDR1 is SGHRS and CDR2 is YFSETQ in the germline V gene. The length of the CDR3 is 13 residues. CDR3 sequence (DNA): TGCGCCAGCTCAGGGTACGGGGCCAACGTCCTGACTTTC. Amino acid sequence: CASSGYGANVLTF.

The chain's CDR3 is CASSTSLANTEAFF. The CDR3 DNA follows: TGTGCCAGCAGCACCAGCTTGGCGAACACTGAAGCTTTCTTT. V is TRBV9 and J is TRBJ1-1; D is unresolved. V lost 4 bases and J 1 base, leaving 11 bases between the germline ends. This CDR3 has 14 residues. Germline-derived CDR1 and CDR2 are SGDLS and YYNGEE.

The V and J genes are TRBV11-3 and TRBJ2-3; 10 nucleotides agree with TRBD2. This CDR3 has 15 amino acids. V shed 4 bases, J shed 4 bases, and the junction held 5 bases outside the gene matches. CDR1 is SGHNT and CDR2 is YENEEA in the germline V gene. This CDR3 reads CASSSLSGGADTQYF. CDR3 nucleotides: TGTGCCAGCAGCTCCCTAAGCGGGGGGGCAGATACGCAGTATTTT.

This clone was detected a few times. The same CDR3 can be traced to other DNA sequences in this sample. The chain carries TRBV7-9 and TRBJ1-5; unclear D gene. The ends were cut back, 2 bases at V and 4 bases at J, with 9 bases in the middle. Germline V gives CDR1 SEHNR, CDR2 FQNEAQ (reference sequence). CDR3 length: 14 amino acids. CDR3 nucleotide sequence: TGTGCCAGCAGCTTATCCGGGAATAATCAGCCCCAGCATTTT. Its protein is CASSLSGNNQPQHF.